The 22 T cell receptor beta chains presented below share a single source sample, sequenced in a study of OX40 agonist ivuxolimab in advanced cancers. Profiled with immunoSEQ multiplex PCR; TCRdb holds only in-frame clones, not every one. The sample holds about 45,000 clones; 75% to 90% are singletons and the top ten take roughly 15%. The source was CD4+ or CD8+ T cells sorted from blood, collected in a trial of the OX40 agonist ivuxolimab. The receptors here all came from an adult with an advanced solid tumor such as melanoma, head and neck, liver or kidney cancer.

The chain is built from TRBV19 and TRBJ2-3, with 9 bases identical to TRBD2. The CDR3 runs to 15 residues. Germline trimming cut 1 base from V and 3 bases from J; bases unmatched to any gene: 2. Germline V gene lookup returns CDR1 LNHDA and CDR2 SQIVND (reference sequence). CDR3 in DNA: TGTGCCAGTAGTATAGGGACTAGCGAGACAGATACGCAGTATTTT. It yields the protein CASSIGTSETDTQYF.

About this clone itself: Within the sample, other DNA sequences also encode this same CDR3. The V call is TRBV4-1, the J call TRBJ2-7; D gene uncertain. Germline values: CDR1 MGHRA, CDR2 YSYEKL. CDR3 length equals 13 residues. The V end lost 1 base, the J end lost 1 base, and 5 bases lay between the germline ends. The DNA of the CDR3 is TGCGCCAGCAGCCAAGTTCCGTCCTACGAGCAGTACTTC. It specifies CASSQVPSYEQYF.

CDR3 region: CASSLAGPNYEQYF. The CDR3 DNA is TGTGCCAGCAGCTTGGCCGGTCCCAACTACGAGCAGTACTTC. The chain recombines TRBV5-6 with TRBJ2-7; D not certain. Trimming stripped 0 bases from V and 3 bases from J, with 10 bases between. The length of the CDR3 is 14 residues. Germline assignment: CDR1 SGHDT and CDR2 YYEEEE.

The V gene is TRBV4-1, the J gene TRBJ2-1, with no clear D. V was cut by 4 bases and J by 3 bases, with 10 bases left in between. Germline V CDR1 and CDR2: MGHRA, YSYEKL. The CDR3 length is 14 residues. As DNA, the CDR3 is TGCGCCAGCAGCCCCTTCGAACGCTACAATGAGCAGTTCTTC. Amino acids: CASSPFERYNEQFF.

This clone was picked up one time. The chain combines TRBV7-8 with TRBJ1-1; possible D gene TRBD1, 6 bases. Germline V gene sequence: CDR1 SGHVS, CDR2 FQNEAQ. V lost 1 base and J 5 bases, leaving 14 bases between the germline ends. This CDR3 region has 15 residues. The CDR3 sequence: CASSLVWGQGTEAFF. CDR3 coding DNA: TGTGCCAGCAGCTTAGTTTGGGGGCAGGGAACTGAAGCTTTCTTT.

By share, this clone ranks as medium-sized. The chain employs TRBV13 and TRBJ2-7; 10 nucleotides agree with TRBD2. Per germline, CDR1 PRHDT and CDR2 FYEKMQ (reference sequence). V was clipped by 2 bases and J by 5 bases; unmatched bases: 3. This CDR3 is 14 amino acids long. This chain's CDR3 is CASSLRLAGDEQYF. DNA for the CDR3: TGTGCCAGCAGCTTACGGCTAGCGGGAGACGAGCAGTACTTC.

CDR3 protein: CASSEGATSGGIFLGYNEQFF. CDR3 bases: TGCGCCAGCAGTGAGGGAGCGACTAGCGGGGGGATCTTTTTGGGGTACAATGAGCAGTTCTTC. The V gene is TRBV10-2, the J gene TRBJ2-1; 13 nucleotides match TRBD2. The V gene's germline CDR1 is WSHSY and CDR2 SAAADI. V lost 2 bases, J lost 4 bases, and 17 bases stayed unmatched. This CDR3 is built from 21 residues.

The rearrangement uses TRBV7-9 and TRBJ2-1; no reliable D call. The CDR3 length is 15 residues. Germline CDR1 SEHNR, CDR2 FQNEAQ (reference sequence). V lost 0 bases, J lost 2 bases, and 8 bases lay in between. The CDR3 region has the DNA TGTGCCAGCAGCTTAGCGGTGGGAACCTACAATGAGCAGTTCTTC. This codes for CASSLAVGTYNEQFF.

The rearrangement links TRBV4-1 to TRBJ2-5, with TRBD2 identical over 10 bases. The CDR3 covers 17 residues. After removal of 3 bases from V and 0 bases from J, the junction contained 7 bases not matched to a gene. Per germline, CDR1 MGHRA and CDR2 YSYEKL. CDR3 protein: CASSHPGLATYQETQYF. CDR3 sequence (DNA): TGCGCCAGCAGCCACCCGGGACTAGCGACTTACCAAGAGACCCAGTACTTC.

The CDR3, as DNA: TGTGCCAGCAGCTCCCCGAGGGACATGAATTACGAGCAGTACTTC. It codes for CASSSPRDMNYEQYF. This rearrangement joins TRBV7-9 to TRBJ2-7, with TRBD1 as a possible D gene (6 bases). The CDR3 totals 15 residues. The V end lost 4 bases, the J end lost 4 bases, and 17 bases lay between the germline ends. Germline CDR1 SEHNR, CDR2 FQNEAQ (reference sequence).

The chain is built from TRBV2 and TRBJ2-3, with 8 bases aligning to TRBD2. The J segment lost 4 bases and the V segment lost 2 bases, leaving 8 bases of the junction unmatched. The length of the CDR3 is 16 residues. Germline loops: CDR1 SNHLY, CDR2 FYNNEI. DNA of the CDR3: TGTGCCAGCAGTGAAACAGGCGGGGGGCGGGCAGATACGCAGTATTTT. Translating it yields CASSETGGGRADTQYF.

The chain recombines TRBV10-2 with TRBJ2-7; D is uncertain. Germline V gene data show CDR1 as WSHSY and CDR2 as SAAADI. The ends were cut back, 5 bases at V and 3 bases at J, with 5 bases in the middle. The CDR3 runs to 11 residues. The CDR3 DNA follows: TGCGCCAGCAGTATGCACTACGAGCAGTACTTC. Amino acid sequence: CASSMHYEQYF.

V and J are TRBV27 and TRBJ2-1; D possibly uses TRBD1 or TRBD2 (5 bases each). Germline V gives CDR1 MNHEY, CDR2 SMNVEV (reference sequence). The CDR3 extends over 19 amino acids. Deletions cut 3 bases from V and 1 base from J, with 22 bases between. In DNA, the CDR3 is TGTGCCAGCAGTTTCCCTAACGGGATAAGAAAGGGGTCCTACAATGAGCAGTTCTTC. It codes for CASSFPNGIRKGSYNEQFF.

The chain is built from TRBV7-2 and TRBJ2-3; D possibly corresponds to TRBD2 (6 bases). V was pared by 1 base and J by 2 bases, with 10 bases between. The CDR3 totals 15 residues. The germline CDR1 and CDR2 sequences are SGHTA and FQGNSA. DNA for the CDR3: TGTGCCAGCAGCTTAGGGAGCGGGCTCACAGATACGCAGTATTTT. This encodes CASSLGSGLTDTQYF.

This sequence joins TRBV18 and TRBJ1-1; D is unclear. Germline CDR1 is KGHSH and CDR2 is LQKENI. V was trimmed by 3 bases and J by 1 base, leaving 9 bases between them. The CDR3 is made up of 14 amino acids. The CDR3 DNA sequence: TGTGCCAGCTCACCCACAGCTACGAACACTGAAGCTTTCTTT. The encoded protein is CASSPTATNTEAFF.

This chain uses TRBV7-3 with TRBJ2-5; D possibly matches TRBD1 or TRBD2 (5 bases each). The J call may be wrong; the DNA end is better matched by TRBJ2-7. Germline CDR1 reads SGHTA; CDR2 reads FQGTGA. The CDR3 length is 15 residues. The CDR3 DNA is TGTGCCAGCAGCTTAGGCCCGAGTGGGGGCTACGAGCAGTACTTC. This gives the protein CASSLGPSGGYEQYF.

The gene calls are TRBV6-9 and TRBJ1-1, with D possibly TRBD1 on 5 matching bases. Germline V CDR1 and CDR2: MNHGY, SVAAGI. V shed 2 bases and J shed 7 bases, with 5 bases lying between them. The CDR3 has 11 residues. As DNA, the CDR3 is TGTGCCAGCAGTTATGGGGGTGAAGCTTTCTTT. Protein sequence: CASSYGGEAFF.

The J gene is TRBJ1-1, the V gene TRBV6-6; D gene uncertain. The CDR3 is 13 residues long. In germline, CDR1 is MNHNY, CDR2 SVGAGI (reference sequence). V dropped 2 bases and J dropped 2 bases, with 6 bases sitting between them. DNA for the CDR3: TGTGCCAGCAGTTACGCGGCTAACACTGAAGCTTTCTTT. Protein sequence: CASSYAANTEAFF.

CDR3 nucleotide sequence: TGTGCCAGCAGTGCGTGGGGCAATGAGCAGTTCTTC. Its protein product is CASSAWGNEQFF. The genes are TRBV27 and TRBJ2-1, with D unresolved. Germline-derived CDR1 and CDR2 are MNHEY and SMNVEV (reference sequence). Trimming stripped 5 bases from V and 6 bases from J, with 8 bases between. The CDR3 is made up of 12 amino acids.

The gene calls are TRBV4-1 and TRBJ2-1, with 10 nucleotides matching TRBD2. Germline assignment: CDR1 MGHRA and CDR2 YSYEKL. V lost 3 bases and J lost 9; bases outside the gene matches: 11. The CDR3 contains 16 residues. This CDR3 is CASSQIAGGLIPEQFF. The CDR3 DNA reads TGCGCCAGCAGCCAGATAGCGGGGGGACTAATTCCTGAGCAGTTCTTC.

The chain employs TRBV29-1 and TRBJ2-7; 7 nucleotides match TRBD1. This CDR3 spans 14 amino acids. Germline V gives CDR1 SQVTM, CDR2 ANQGSEA. With 5 bases clipped from V and 4 bases from J, the junction kept 11 bases outside the gene matches. This chain's CDR3 is CSVKKGTVPYEQYF. CDR3 nucleotides: TGCAGCGTTAAGAAAGGGACAGTCCCTTACGAGCAGTACTTC.

The chain joins TRBV2 to TRBJ1-1, with D uncertain. The CDR3 extends over 13 amino acids. From germline, CDR1 is SNHLY and CDR2 FYNNEI. The germline V and J ends were trimmed by 4 bases and 1 base, with 7 bases remaining between them. CDR3 DNA sequence: TGTGCCAGCAGTGCAGGACGGAACACTGAAGCTTTCTTT. Amino acid sequence: CASSAGRNTEAFF.